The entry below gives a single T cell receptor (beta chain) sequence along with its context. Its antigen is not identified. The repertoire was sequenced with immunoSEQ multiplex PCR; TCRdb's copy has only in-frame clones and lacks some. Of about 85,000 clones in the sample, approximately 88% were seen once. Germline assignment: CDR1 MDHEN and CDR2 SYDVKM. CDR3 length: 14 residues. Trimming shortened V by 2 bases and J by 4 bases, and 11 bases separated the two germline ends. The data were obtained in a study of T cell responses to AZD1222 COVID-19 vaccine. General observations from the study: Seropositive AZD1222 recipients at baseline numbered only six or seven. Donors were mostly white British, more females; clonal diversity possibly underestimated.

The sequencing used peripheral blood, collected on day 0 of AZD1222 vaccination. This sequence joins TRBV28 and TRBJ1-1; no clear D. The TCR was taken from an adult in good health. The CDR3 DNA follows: TGTGCCAGCAGTTTACACCAAAAGACCACTGAAGCTTTCTTT. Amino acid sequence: CASSLHQKTTEAFF. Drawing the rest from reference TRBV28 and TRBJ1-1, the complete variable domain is DVKVTQSSRYLVKRTGEKVFLECVQDMDHENMFWYRQDPGLGLRLIYFSYDVKMKEKGDIPEGYSVSREKKERFSLILESASTNQTSMYLCASSLHQKTTEAFFGQGTRLTVV.